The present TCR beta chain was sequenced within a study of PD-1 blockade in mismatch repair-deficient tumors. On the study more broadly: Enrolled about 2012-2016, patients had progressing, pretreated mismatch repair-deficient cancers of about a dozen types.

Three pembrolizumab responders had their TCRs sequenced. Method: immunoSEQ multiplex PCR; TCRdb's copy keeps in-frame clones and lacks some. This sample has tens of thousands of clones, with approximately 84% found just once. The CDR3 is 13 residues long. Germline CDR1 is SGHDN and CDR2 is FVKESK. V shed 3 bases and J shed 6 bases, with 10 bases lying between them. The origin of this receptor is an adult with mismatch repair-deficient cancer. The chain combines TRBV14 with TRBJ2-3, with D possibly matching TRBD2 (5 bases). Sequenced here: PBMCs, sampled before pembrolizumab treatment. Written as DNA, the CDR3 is TGTGCCAGCAGCCATTTCGTAGCGGATACGCAGTATTTT. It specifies CASSHFVADTQYF.